A selection of T cell receptor beta chains follows, all from one sample in a study of cytomegalovirus exposure and HLA in healthy donors. TCRdb keeps only in-frame clones here, not all; method: immunoSEQ multiplex PCR. The repertoire consists of some 150,000 clones, with 70% to 85% occurring once and the leading ten covering around 1.9%. The sequencing sample was made of PBMCs. These receptors were obtained from a middle-aged woman in good health and CMV-seronegative. The CDR3 runs from the conserved cysteine through the conserved F or W. D genes are given only for firm matches. A row's size may be missing; if present it is once, few, many or a size class.

clone_size j_call v_call d_call cdr3_nt cdr3_aa
once TRBJ2-5 TRBV15 - TGTGCCACCAGCAGAGATTGGCGGGGCGGGGAGACCCAGTACTTC CATSRDWRGGETQYF
few TRBJ2-3 TRBV19 - TGTGCCAGTAGTATCCCGGGACTGCACACAGATACGCAGTATTTT CASSIPGLHTDTQYF
- TRBJ2-5 TRBV7-3 TRBD2 TGTGCCAGCAGCCACGGGACTAGCGGGGGGGAGACCCAGTACTTC CASSHGTSGGETQYF
- TRBJ1-2 TRBV7-9 - TGTGCCAGCAGGGCACTAGCTAACTATGGCTACACCTTC CASRALANYGYTF
once TRBJ1-1 TRBV28 TRBD1 TGTGCCAGCAGTTTAGGTGGGACAGGGTGGACTGAAGCTTTCTTT CASSLGGTGWTEAFF
- TRBJ2-1 TRBV9 - TGTGCCAGCAGCGTAGGAGGCTTTAGGGGCTCCTACAATGAGCAGTTCTTC CASSVGGFRGSYNEQFF
- TRBJ1-4 TRBV7-9 - TGTGCCAGCAGCTCCACGCGTCCACCCAGCGATGAAAAACTGTTTTTT CASSSTRPPSDEKLFF
once TRBJ1-1 TRBV5-4 - TGTGCCAGCAGCTTCGGGGAGGAGGAAGCTTTCTTT CASSFGEEEAFF
- TRBJ1-3 TRBV6-5 - TGTGCCAGCAGGTCATCTGGAAACACCATATATTTT CASRSSGNTIYF
few TRBJ2-7 TRBV30 - TGTGCCTTCGGCCGACAGGTTTCCTACGAGCAGTACTTC CAFGRQVSYEQYF
- TRBJ2-7 TRBV28 - TGTGCCAGCAGTCCCGTCGCGCCCGGGTACGAGCAGTACTTC CASSPVAPGYEQYF
- TRBJ1-3 TRBV7-2 - TGTGCCAGCAGCTTTGAGGACTCTGGAAACACCATATATTTT CASSFEDSGNTIYF
- TRBJ1-2 TRBV2 - TGTGCCAGCAACAGGATGATCTATGGCTACACCTTC CASNRMIYGYTF
few TRBJ2-1 TRBV7-2 - TGTGCCAGCAGCCCGGGAGTTACCTGGTACAATGAGCAGTTCTTC CASSPGVTWYNEQFF
- TRBJ2-1 TRBV9 - TGTGCCAGCAGCGTTAGACAGTTTGCAAATGAGCAGTTCTTC CASSVRQFANEQFF
- TRBJ2-5 TRBV25-1 TRBD1 TGTGCCAGCAGCCGGGGGGGGACAGGGGAAGAGACCCAGTACTTC CASSRGGTGEETQYF
- TRBJ1-4 TRBV5-4 TRBD1 TGTGCCAGCAGCTCAGGGGGTTGGGCTACTAATGAAAAACTGTTTTTT CASSSGGWATNEKLFF
- TRBJ2-5 TRBV9 - TGTGCCAGCTCAATAGGAGGGTTGGAAGAGACCCAGTACTTC CASSIGGLEETQYF
- TRBJ2-1 TRBV28 - TGTGCCAGCAGTTTATCCGCCATGGGGCGGAATGAGCAGTTCTTC CASSLSAMGRNEQFF